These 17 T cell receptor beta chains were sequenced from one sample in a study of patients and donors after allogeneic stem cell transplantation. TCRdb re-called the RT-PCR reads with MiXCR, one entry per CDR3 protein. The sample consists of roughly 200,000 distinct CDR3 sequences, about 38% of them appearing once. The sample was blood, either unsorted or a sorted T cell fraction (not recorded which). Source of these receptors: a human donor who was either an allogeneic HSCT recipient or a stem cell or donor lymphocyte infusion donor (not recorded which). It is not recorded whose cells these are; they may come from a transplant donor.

The CDR3 region is CSARDSRQGRSYEQYF. The CDR3 DNA reads TGCAGTGCTAGAGATTCCCGACAGGGCCGATCCTACGAGCAGTACTTC. The V gene is TRBV20-1, the J gene TRBJ2-7, with 7 positions matching TRBD1. The germline V gene encodes CDR1 DFQATT and CDR2 SNEGSKA (reference sequence). This CDR3 has 16 residues. V shed 0 bases and J 1 base; nucleotides not matched to a gene: 9.

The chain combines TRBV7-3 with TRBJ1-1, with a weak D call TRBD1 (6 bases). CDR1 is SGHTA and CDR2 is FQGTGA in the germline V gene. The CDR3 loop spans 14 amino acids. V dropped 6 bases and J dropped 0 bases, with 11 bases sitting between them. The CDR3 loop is CASRETGMNTEAFF. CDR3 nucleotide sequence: TGTGCCAGCAGGGAGACAGGAATGAACACTGAAGCTTTCTTT.

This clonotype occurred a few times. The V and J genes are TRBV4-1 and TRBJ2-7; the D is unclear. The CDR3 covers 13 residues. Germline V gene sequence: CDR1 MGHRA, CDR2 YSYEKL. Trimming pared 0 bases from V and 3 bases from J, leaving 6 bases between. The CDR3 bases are TGCGCCAGCAGCCAAGATCAGCTCTACGAGCAGTACTTC. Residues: CASSQDQLYEQYF.

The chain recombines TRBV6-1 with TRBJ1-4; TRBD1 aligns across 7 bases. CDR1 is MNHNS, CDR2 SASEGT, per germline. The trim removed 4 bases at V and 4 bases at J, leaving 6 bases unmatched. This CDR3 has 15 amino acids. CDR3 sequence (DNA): TGTGCCAGCAGTGCCCACCGGGACAGTAATGAAAAACTGTTTTTT. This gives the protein CASSAHRDSNEKLFF.

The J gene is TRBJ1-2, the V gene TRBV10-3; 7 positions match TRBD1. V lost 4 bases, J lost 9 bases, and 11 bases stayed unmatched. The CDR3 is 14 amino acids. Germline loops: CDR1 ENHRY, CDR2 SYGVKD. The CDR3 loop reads CAISGAQGNSRYTF. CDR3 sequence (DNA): TGTGCCATCAGTGGGGCACAGGGGAACTCGCGCTACACCTTC.

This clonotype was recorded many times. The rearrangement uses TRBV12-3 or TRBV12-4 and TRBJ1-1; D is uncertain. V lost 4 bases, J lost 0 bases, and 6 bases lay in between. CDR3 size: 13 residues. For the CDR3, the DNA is TGTGCCAGCAGTTGGATCATGAACACTGAAGCTTTCTTT. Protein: CASSWIMNTEAFF.

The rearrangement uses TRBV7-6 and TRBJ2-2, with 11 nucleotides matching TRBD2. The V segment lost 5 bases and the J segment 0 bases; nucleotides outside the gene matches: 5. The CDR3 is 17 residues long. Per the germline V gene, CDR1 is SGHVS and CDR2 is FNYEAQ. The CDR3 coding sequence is TGTGCCAGCAGCCCTTGGACTAGCGGGTCGAACACCGGGGAGCTGTTTTTT. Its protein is CASSPWTSGSNTGELFF.

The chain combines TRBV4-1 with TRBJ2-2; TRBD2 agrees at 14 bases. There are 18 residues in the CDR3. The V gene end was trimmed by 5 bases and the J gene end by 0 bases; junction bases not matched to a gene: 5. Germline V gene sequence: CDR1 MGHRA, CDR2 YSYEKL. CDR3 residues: CASSLGTSGRSNTGELFF. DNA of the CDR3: TGCGCCAGCAGCTTAGGGACTAGCGGGAGATCGAACACCGGGGAGCTGTTTTTT.

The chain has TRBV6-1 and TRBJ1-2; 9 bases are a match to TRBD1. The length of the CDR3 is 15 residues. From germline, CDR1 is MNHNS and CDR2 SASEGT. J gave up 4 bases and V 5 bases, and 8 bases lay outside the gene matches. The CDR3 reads CASSPGTGTSYGYTF. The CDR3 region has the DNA TGTGCCAGCAGTCCCGGGACAGGGACCTCCTATGGCTACACCTTC.

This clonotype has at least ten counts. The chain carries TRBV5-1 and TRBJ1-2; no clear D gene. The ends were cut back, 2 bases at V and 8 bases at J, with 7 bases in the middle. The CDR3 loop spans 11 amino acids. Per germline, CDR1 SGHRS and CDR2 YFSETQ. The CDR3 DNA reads TGCGCCAGCAGCTTAGGCGGCGGCTACACCTTC. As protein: CASSLGGGYTF.

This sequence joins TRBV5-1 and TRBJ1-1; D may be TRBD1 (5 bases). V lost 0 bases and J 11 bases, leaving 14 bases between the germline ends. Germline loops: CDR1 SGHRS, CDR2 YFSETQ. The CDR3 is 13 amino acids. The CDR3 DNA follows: TGCGCCAGCAGCTTGGACGGGGCCACGAGCGCTTTCTTT. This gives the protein CASSLDGATSAFF.

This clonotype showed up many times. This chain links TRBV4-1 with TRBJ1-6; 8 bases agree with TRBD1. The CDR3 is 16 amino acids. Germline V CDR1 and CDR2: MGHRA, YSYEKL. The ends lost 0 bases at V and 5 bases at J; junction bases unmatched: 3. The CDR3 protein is CASSQEWGQDNSPLHF. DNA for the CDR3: TGCGCCAGCAGCCAAGAATGGGGACAGGATAATTCACCCCTCCACTTT.

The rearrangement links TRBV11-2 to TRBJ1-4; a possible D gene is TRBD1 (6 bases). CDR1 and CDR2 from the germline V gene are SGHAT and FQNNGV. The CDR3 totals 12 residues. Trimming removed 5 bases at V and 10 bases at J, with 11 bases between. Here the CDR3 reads CASSLQGGKLFF. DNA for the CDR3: TGTGCCAGCAGCCTACAGGGCGGAAAACTGTTTTTT.

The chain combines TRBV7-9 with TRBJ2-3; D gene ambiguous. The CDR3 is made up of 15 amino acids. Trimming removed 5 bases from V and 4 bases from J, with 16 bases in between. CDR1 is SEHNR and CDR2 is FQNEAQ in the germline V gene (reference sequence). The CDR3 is CASSKPLERSDTQYF. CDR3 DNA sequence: TGTGCCAGCAGCAAGCCTCTGGAGAGGTCAGATACGCAGTATTTT.

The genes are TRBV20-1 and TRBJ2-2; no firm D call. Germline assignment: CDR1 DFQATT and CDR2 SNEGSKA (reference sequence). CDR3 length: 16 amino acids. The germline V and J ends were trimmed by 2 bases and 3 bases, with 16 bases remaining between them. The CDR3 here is CSARRRFAEYTGELFF. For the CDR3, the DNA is TGCAGTGCTAGACGGCGGTTCGCGGAGTACACCGGGGAGCTGTTTTTT.

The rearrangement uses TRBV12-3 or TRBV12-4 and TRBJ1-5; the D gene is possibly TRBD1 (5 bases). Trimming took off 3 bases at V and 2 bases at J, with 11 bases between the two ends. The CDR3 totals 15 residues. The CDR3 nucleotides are TGTGCCAGCAGTTTCAGGGTCGGAGGCAATCAGCCCCAGCATTTT. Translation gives CASSFRVGGNQPQHF.

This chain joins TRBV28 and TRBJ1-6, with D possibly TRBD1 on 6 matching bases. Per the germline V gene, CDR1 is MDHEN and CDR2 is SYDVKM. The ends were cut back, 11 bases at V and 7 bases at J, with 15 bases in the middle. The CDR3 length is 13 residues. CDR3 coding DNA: TGTGCCGCCAGGGGCGGCAGAAATTCACCCCTCCACTTT. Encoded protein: CAARGGRNSPLHF.